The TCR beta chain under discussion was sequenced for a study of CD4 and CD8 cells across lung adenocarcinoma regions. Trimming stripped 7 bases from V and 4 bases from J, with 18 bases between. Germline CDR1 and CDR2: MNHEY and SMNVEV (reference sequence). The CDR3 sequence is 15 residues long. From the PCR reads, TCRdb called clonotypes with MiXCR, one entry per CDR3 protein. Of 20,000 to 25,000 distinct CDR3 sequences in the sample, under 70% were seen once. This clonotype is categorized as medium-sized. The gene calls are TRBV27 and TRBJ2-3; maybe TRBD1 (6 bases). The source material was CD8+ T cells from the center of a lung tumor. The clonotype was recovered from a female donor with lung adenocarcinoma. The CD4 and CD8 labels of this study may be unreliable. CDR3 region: CASIQGSRDADTQYF. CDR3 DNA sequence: TGTGCCAGCATTCAGGGGAGCAGGGATGCAGATACGCAGTATTTT.